This T cell receptor beta chain was observed in a study of blood T cell repertoires in COVID-19. Study at large: PBMCs, B-cell-depleted T cells, or T cells were the source of the cDNA or gDNA that made up the material.

Sequencing used immunoSEQ multiplex PCR; TCRdb keeps in-frame clones, though not all of them. The sample carries some 330,000 clones, more than 70% recorded once. Germline V gene lookup returns CDR1 SGHRS and CDR2 YFSETQ. The V and J ends lost 4 bases and 5 bases respectively, with 18 bases between them. The CDR3 consists of 15 residues. V gene TRBV5-1 combines with J gene TRBJ1-1; D call uncertain. The sequenced material came from PBMCs or T cells enriched from blood (not recorded which). The sequence was obtained from a man aged 35 to 55 in a cohort exposed to, infected with or recovered from COVID-19 (not recorded which). The CDR3 DNA is TGCGCCAGCAGCGAAAGACTCGGATCTGGGACTGAAGCTTTCTTT. It specifies CASSERLGSGTEAFF.